The entry that follows covers one T cell receptor (beta chain) sequence. Its antigen is as yet unknown. Primers included in the PCR were 60 Vbeta and 13 Jbeta primers. Profiled with immunoSEQ multiplex PCR; TCRdb holds only in-frame clones, not every one. The sample holds roughly 200,000 clones. These data belong to a study of cytomegalovirus exposure and HLA in healthy donors. The CDR3 is 15 amino acids. Trimming left V 3 bases short and J 0 bases short, with 11 bases between. Germline values: CDR1 KGHSH, CDR2 LQKENI. The study, taken as a whole, reports: Reported results showed that the classifier diagnosed cytomegalovirus status with high specificity and sensitivity.

Sample: PBMCs. The chain joins TRBV18 to TRBJ1-1; D uncertain. This TCR was sampled from a girl aged 2-15 years in good health and CMV-seropositive. The CDR3 loop reads CASSPQHDMNTEAFF. The CDR3, as DNA: TGTGCCAGCTCACCTCAACACGACATGAACACTGAAGCTTTCTTT.